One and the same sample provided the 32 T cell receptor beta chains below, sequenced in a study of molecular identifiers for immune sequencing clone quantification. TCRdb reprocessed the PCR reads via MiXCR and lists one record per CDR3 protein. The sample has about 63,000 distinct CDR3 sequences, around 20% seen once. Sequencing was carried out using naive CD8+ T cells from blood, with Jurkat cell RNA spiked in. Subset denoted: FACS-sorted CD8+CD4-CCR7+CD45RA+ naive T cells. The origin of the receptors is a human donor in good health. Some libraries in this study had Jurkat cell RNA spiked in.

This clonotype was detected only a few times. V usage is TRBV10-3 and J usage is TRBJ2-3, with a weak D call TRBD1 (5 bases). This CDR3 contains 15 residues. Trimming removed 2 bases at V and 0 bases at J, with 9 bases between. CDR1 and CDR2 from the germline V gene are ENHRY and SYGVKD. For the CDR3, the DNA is TGTGCCATCAGTGAGGTGGGGCCCAGCACAGATACGCAGTATTTT. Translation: CAISEVGPSTDTQYF.

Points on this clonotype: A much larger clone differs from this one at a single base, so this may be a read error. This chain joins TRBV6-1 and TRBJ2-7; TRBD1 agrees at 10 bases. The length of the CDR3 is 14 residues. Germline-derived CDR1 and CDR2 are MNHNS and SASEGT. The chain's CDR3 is CARRDRGLGYGQYF. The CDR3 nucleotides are TGTGCCAGAAGGGACAGGGGTTTGGGGTACGGGCAGTACTTC.

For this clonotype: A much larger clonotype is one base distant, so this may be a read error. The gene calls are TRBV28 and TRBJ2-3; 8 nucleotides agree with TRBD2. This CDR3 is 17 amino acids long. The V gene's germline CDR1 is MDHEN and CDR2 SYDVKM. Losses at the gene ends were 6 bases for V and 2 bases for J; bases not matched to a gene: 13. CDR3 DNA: TGTGCCAGCAGCCCCATAACGGGAGGGCTATTCACAGATACGCAGTATTTT. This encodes CASSPITGGLFTDTQYF.

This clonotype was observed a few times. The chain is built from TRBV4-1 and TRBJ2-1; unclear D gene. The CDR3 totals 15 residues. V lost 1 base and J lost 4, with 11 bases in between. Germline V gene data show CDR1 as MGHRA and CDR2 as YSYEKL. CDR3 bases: TGCGCCAGCAGCCAAGTTACCAACGGATACAATGAGCAGTTCTTC. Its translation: CASSQVTNGYNEQFF.

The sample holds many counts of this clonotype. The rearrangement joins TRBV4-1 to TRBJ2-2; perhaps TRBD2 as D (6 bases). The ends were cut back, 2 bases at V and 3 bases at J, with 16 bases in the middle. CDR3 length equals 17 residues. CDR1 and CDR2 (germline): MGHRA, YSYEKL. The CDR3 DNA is TGCGCCAGCAGCCAAACCTTGGGGCGGAGGGACACCGGGGAGCTGTTTTTT. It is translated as CASSQTLGRRDTGELFF.

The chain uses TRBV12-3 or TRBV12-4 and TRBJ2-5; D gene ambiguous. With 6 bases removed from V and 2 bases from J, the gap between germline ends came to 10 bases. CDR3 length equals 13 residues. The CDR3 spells CASRASEQETQYF. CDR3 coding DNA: TGTGCCAGCAGGGCGAGCGAGCAAGAGACCCAGTACTTC.

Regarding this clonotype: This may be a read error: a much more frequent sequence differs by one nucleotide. In DNA, the CDR3 is TGTGCCAGCAATTCCCCGAAGACAGGGCCAGATACGCAGTATTTT. It is translated as CASNSPKTGPDTQYF. This chain uses TRBV27 with TRBJ2-3, with 7 bases identical to TRBD1. Trimming took 7 bases from V and 4 from J; bases not matched to a gene: 11. The length of the CDR3 is 15 residues. Germline values: CDR1 MNHEY, CDR2 SMNVEV (reference sequence).

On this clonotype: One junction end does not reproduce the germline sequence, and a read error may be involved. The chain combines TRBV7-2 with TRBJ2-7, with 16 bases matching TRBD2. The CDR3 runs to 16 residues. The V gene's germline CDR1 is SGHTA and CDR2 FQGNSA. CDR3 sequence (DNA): TGTGCCAGCGGCTCCGAGGGACTAGCGGGAGGGTACGAGCAGCACTTC. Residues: CASGSEGLAGGYEQHF.

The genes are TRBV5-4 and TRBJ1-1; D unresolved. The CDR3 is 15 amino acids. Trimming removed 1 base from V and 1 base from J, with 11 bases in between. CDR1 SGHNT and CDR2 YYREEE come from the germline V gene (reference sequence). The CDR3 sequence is CASSLNWTPNTEAFF. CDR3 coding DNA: TGTGCCAGCAGCTTGAACTGGACTCCGAACACTGAAGCTTTCTTT. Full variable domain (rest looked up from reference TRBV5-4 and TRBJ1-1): ETGVTQSPTHLIKTRGQQVTLRCSSQSGHNTVSWYQQALGQGPQFIFQYYREEENGRGNFPPRFSGLQFPNYSSELNVNALELDDSALYLCASSLNWTPNTEAFFGQGTRLTVV.

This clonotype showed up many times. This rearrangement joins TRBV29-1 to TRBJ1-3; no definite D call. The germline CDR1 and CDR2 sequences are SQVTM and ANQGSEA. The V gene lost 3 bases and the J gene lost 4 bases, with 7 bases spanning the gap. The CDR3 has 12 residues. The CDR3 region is CSVEERGNTIYF. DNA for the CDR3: TGCAGCGTTGAGGAAAGAGGAAACACCATATATTTT.

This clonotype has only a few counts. This CDR3 reads CASSWLAGGGYEQYF. CDR3 sequence (DNA): TGTGCCAGCAGCTGGCTAGCGGGGGGTGGCTACGAGCAGTACTTC. The chain is built from TRBV5-6 and TRBJ2-7; 11 bases line up with TRBD2. V gave up 3 bases and J gave up 3 bases; unmatched junction bases: 5. The germline CDR1 and CDR2 sequences are SGHDT and YYEEEE. The CDR3 consists of 15 residues. Variable domain in full (rest from reference TRBV5-6 and TRBJ2-7): DAGVTQSPTHLIKTRGQQVTLRCSPKSGHDTVSWYQQALGQGPQFIFQYYEEEERQRGNFPDRFSGHQFPNYSSELNVNALLLGDSALYLCASSWLAGGGYEQYFGPGTRLTVT.

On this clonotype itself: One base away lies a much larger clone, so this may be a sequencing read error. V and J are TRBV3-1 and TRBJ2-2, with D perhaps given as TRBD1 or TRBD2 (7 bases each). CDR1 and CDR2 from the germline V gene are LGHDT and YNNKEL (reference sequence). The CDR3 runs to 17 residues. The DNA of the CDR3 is TGTGCCGGCAGGGGGAGAGTGGCGGGAGAGATGTCCGGGGAGCTGTTTTTT. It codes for CAGRGRVAGEMSGELFF.

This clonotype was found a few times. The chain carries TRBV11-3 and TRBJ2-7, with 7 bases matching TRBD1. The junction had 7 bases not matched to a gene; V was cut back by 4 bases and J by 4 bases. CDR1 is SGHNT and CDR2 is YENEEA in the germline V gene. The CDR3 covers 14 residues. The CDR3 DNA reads TGTGCCAGCAGCTCTCGACAGGGAGATTACGAGCAGTACTTC. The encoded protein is CASSSRQGDYEQYF. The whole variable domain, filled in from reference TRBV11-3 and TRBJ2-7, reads EAGVVQSPRYKIIEKKQPVAFWCNPISGHNTLYWYLQNLGQGPELLIRYENEEAVDDSQLPKDRFSAERLKGVDSTLKIQPAELGDSAVYLCASSSRQGDYEQYFGPGTRLTVT.

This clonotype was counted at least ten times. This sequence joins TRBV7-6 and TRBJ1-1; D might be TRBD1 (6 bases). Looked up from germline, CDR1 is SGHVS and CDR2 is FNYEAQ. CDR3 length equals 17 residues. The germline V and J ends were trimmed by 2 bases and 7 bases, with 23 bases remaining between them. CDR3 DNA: TGTGCCAGCAGCTTACGGGCAGGGGCCCCCATGGGGGGTGAAGCTTTCTTT. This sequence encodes CASSLRAGAPMGGEAFF.

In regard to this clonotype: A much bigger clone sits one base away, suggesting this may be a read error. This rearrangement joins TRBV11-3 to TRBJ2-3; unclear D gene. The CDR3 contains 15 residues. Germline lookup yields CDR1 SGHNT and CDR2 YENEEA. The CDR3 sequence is CAGSFQIDGTDTQYF. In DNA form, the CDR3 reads TGTGCCGGCAGCTTTCAGATCGATGGCACAGATACGCAGTATTTT.

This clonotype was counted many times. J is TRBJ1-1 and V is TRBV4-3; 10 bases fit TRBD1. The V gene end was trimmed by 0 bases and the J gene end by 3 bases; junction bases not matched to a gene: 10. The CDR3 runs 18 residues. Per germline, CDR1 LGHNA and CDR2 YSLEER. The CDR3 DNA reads TGCGCCAGCAGCCAAGATTATGTCGGGACAGGGGAGGACACTGAAGCTTTCTTT. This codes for CASSQDYVGTGEDTEAFF.

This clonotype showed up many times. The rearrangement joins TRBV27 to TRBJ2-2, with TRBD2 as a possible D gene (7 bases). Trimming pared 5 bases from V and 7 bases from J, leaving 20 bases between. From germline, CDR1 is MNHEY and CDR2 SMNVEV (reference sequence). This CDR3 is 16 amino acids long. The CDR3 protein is CASSPPFGGLGGELFF. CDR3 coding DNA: TGTGCCAGCAGTCCCCCCTTCGGGGGGCTGGGCGGGGAGCTGTTTTTT.

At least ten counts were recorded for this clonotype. The CDR3 coding sequence is TGTGCCTGGAGTGTATCAGGGGCCACTGAAGCTTTCTTT. The encoded protein is CAWSVSGATEAFF. The rearrangement uses TRBV30 and TRBJ1-1; TRBD1 is a possible D gene (6 bases). Trimming cost V 0 bases and J 4 bases, with 9 bases left between them. In germline, CDR1 is GTSNPN, CDR2 SVGIG (reference sequence). CDR3 length: 13 residues.

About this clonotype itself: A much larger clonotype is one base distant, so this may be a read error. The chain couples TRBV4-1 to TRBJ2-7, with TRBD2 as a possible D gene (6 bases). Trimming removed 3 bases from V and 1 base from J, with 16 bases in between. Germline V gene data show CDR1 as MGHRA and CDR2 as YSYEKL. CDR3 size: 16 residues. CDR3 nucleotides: TGCGCCAGCAGCCATTGGTCTAGCGCCGAGTCCTACGAGCAGTACTTC. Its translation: CASSHWSSAESYEQYF.

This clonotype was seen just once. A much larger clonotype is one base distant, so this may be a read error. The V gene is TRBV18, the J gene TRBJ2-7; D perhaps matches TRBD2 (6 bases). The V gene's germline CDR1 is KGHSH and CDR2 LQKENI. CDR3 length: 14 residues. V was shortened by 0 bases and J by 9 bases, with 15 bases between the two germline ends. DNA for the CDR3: TGTGCCAGCTCACCACCGGGGGGAATGGGCGGGCAGTACTTC. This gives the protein CASSPPGGMGGQYF.

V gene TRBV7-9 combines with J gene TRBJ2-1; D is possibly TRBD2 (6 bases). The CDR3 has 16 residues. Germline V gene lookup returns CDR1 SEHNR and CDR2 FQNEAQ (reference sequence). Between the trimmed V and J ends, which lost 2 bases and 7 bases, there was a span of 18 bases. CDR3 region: CASSLLGRSLANEQFF. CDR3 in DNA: TGTGCCAGCAGCTTACTAGGAAGGTCACTAGCTAATGAGCAGTTCTTC. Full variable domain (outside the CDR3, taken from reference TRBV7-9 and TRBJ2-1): DTGVSQNPRHKITKRGQNVTFRCDPISEHNRLYWYRQTLGQGPEFLTYFQNEAQLEKSRLLSDRFSAERPKGSFSTLEIQRTEQGDSAMYLCASSLLGRSLANEQFFGPGTRLTVL.

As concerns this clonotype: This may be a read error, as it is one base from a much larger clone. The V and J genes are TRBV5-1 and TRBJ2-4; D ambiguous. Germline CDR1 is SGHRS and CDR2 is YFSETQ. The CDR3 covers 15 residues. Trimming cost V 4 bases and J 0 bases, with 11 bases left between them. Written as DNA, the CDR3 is TGCGCCAGCAGCCCCTGGATAGGAGCCAAAAACATTCAGTACTTC. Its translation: CASSPWIGAKNIQYF.

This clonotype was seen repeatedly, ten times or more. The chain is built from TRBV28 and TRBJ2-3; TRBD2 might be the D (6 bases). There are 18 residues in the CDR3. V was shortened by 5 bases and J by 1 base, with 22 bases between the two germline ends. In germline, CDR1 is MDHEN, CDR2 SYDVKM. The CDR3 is CASSGISGPPGGTDTQYF. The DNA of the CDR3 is TGTGCCAGCAGTGGAATCAGCGGGCCCCCCGGGGGCACAGATACGCAGTATTTT.

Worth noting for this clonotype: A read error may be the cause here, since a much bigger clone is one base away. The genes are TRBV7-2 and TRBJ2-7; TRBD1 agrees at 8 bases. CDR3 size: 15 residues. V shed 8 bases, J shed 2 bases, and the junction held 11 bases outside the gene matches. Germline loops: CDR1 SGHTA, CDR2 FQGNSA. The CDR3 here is CASGLADRGTYEQYF. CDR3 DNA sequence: TGTGCCAGCGGCCTCGCCGACAGGGGCACCTACGAGCAGTACTTC.

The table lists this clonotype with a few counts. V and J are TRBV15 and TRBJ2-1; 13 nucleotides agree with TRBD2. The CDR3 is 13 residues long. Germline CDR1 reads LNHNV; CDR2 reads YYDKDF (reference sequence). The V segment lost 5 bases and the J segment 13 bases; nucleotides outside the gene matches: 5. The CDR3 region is CATSGLAGDSQFF. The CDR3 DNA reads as TGTGCCACCAGCGGACTAGCGGGAGATTCACAGTTCTTC.

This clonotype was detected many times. CDR3 DNA: TGTGCCAGCAGCTTGGGACACCCTGCTGAAGCTTTCTTT. Amino acids: CASSLGHPAEAFF. V gene TRBV5-6 combines with J gene TRBJ1-1; unclear D gene. The CDR3 is made up of 13 amino acids. Germline CDR1 SGHDT, CDR2 YYEEEE. Trimming removed 0 bases from V and 6 bases from J, with 9 bases in between.

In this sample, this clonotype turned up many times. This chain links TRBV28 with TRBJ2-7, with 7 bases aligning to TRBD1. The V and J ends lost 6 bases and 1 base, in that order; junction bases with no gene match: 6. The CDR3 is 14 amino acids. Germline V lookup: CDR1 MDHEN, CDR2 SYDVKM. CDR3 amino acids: CASSSTGSSYEQYF. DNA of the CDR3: TGTGCCAGCAGCTCGACAGGGAGTTCCTACGAGCAGTACTTC.

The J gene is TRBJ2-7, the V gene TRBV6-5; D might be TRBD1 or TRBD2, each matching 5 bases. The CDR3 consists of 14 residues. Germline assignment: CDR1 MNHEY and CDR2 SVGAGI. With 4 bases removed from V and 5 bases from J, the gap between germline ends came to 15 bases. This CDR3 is CASSSGAGWHEQYF. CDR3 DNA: TGTGCCAGCAGTTCCGGGGCAGGGTGGCACGAGCAGTACTTC.

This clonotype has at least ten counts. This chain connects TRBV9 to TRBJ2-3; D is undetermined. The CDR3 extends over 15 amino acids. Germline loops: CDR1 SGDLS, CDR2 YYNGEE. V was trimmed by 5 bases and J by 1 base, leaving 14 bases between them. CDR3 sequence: CASSYGSGRTDTQYF. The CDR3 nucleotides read TGTGCCAGCAGTTATGGTTCGGGCCGCACAGATACGCAGTATTTT.

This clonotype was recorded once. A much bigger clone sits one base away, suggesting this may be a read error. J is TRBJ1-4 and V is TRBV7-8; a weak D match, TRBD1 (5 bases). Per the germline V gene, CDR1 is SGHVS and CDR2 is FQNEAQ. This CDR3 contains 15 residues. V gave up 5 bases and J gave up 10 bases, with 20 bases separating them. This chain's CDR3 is CASSPSFGVGGKLFF. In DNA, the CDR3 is TGTGCCAGCAGCCCGTCGTTCGGGGTGGGGGGAAAACTGTTTTTT.

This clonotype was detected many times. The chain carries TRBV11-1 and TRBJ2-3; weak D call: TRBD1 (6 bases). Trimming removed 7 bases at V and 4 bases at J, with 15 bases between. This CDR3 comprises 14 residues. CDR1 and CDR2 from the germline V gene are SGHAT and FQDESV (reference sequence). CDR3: CASTLQGEADTQYF. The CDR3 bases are TGTGCCAGCACCCTACAGGGAGAGGCAGATACGCAGTATTTT.

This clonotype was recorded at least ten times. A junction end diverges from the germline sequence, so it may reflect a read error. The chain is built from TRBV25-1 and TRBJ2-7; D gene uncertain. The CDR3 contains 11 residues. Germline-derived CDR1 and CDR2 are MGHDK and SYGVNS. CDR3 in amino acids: CASSEWEGVTF. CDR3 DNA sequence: TGTGCCAGCAGTGAATGGGAAGGCGTAACTTTC.